Below, 23 T cell receptor beta chains from the same sample are listed, as sequenced in a study of T cells in Graves' hyperthyroidism and ophthalmopathy. Amplified regions were TCR beta CDR3 sequences from RNA transcripts. Primed by the HTBI set, a first-round RT-PCR was run on the TCR CDR3. TCRdb redid the calling of the multiplex PCR reads with MiXCR, one entry per CDR3 protein. Here the sample spans under 700,000 distinct CDR3 sequences, 15% to 20% being singletons. Sequenced input: blood. These receptors all stem from a woman in her late teens or twenties with Graves' hyperthyroidism.

This clonotype came up many times. The rearrangement uses TRBV2 and TRBJ2-1, with 15 nucleotides matching TRBD2. Germline V CDR1 and CDR2: SNHLY, FYNNEI. V was clipped by 6 bases and J by 8 bases; unmatched bases: 5. The CDR3 is 15 amino acids. The CDR3 spells CASRKGLAGGDEQFF. In nucleotides, the CDR3 is TGTGCCAGCAGGAAAGGACTAGCGGGAGGGGATGAGCAGTTCTTC. Full variable domain (rest looked up from reference TRBV2 and TRBJ2-1): EPEVTQTPSHQVTQMGQEVILRCVPISNHLYFYWYRQILGQKVEFLVSFYNNEISEKSEIFDDQFSVERPDGSNFTLKIRSTKLEDSAMYFCASRKGLAGGDEQFFGPGTRLTVL.

The chain combines TRBV5-1 with TRBJ2-2, with D perhaps TRBD1 (6 bases). CDR3 length: 17 residues. The V gene's germline CDR1 is SGHRS and CDR2 YFSETQ. V was cut by 4 bases and J by 7 bases, with 23 bases left in between. The CDR3 is CASSPRQAVSIGGELFF. DNA for the CDR3: TGCGCCAGCAGCCCTAGACAGGCCGTTTCGATTGGCGGGGAGCTGTTTTTT.

A word on this clonotype: This may be a read error: a much more frequent sequence differs by one nucleotide. This chain links TRBV20-1 with TRBJ2-1; tentative D call: TRBD2 (6 bases). CDR3 length equals 15 residues. CDR1 and CDR2 (germline): DFQATT, SNEGSKA (reference sequence). The V and J ends lost 0 bases and 10 bases respectively, with 19 bases between them. In DNA form, the CDR3 reads TGCAGTGCTAGAGAATACGGGAGAGGGATTTACGAGCAGTTCTTC. Its protein is CSAREYGRGIYEQFF.

This clonotype came up a few times. The rearrangement joins TRBV20-1 to TRBJ2-3; 9 bases agree with TRBD2. CDR1 is DFQATT and CDR2 is SNEGSKA in the germline V gene (reference sequence). V was pared by 2 bases and J by 4 bases, with 10 bases of the junction left unmatched. The CDR3 is 16 residues long. The CDR3 nucleotides are TGCAGTGCTAGAAAGTTTAGCGGGAGAAGCCCAGATACGCAGTATTTT. Residues: CSARKFSGRSPDTQYF.

This clonotype was observed at least ten times. This chain links TRBV6-5 with TRBJ1-1; no definite D call. The CDR3 has 12 residues. Germline V lookup: CDR1 MNHEY, CDR2 SVGAGI. Trimming pared 0 bases from V and 6 bases from J, leaving 5 bases between. The CDR3 DNA is TGTGCCAGCAGTTACTCAGGGTCTGAAGCTTTCTTT. Residues: CASSYSGSEAFF.

This clonotype was observed at least ten times. The rearrangement links TRBV20-1 to TRBJ1-1; no clear D gene. The CDR3 contains 14 residues. Deletions cut 0 bases from V and 1 base from J, with 9 bases between. Germline CDR1 DFQATT, CDR2 SNEGSKA (reference sequence). CDR3 in amino acids: CSARDRLKNTEAFF. CDR3 DNA: TGCAGTGCTAGAGATCGACTTAAGAACACTGAAGCTTTCTTT.

The CDR3 loop reads CASRAMGTGSYEQYF. DNA of the CDR3: TGTGCCAGTAGAGCCATGGGGACAGGGTCGTACGAGCAGTACTTC. This chain uses TRBV19 with TRBJ2-7, with 9 bases lining up with TRBD1. The junction had 10 bases not matched to a gene; V was cut back by 6 bases and J by 4 bases. Germline V gene data show CDR1 as LNHDA and CDR2 as SQIVND (reference sequence). The CDR3 has 15 amino acids.

V gene TRBV9 combines with J gene TRBJ1-3; TRBD1 matches 7 bases. CDR3 length: 15 amino acids. Trimming removed 4 bases from V and 4 bases from J; junction bases left unmatched: 8. Per the germline V gene, CDR1 is SGDLS and CDR2 is YYNGEE. This chain's CDR3 is CASSRSPTGGNTIYF. DNA of the CDR3: TGTGCCAGCAGCCGATCCCCGACAGGGGGAAACACCATATATTTT.

J is TRBJ2-1 and V is TRBV7-9, with 9 bases aligning to TRBD2. Germline V gives CDR1 SEHNR, CDR2 FQNEAQ (reference sequence). With V trimmed by 5 bases and J by 1 base, 3 bases remained unmatched. The CDR3 sequence is 15 residues long. CDR3 nucleotide sequence: TGTGCCAGCAGCCGTAGCGGGAGATCCTACAATGAGCAGTTCTTC. Amino acids: CASSRSGRSYNEQFF.

This clonotype was detected many times. The J gene is TRBJ1-5, the V gene TRBV2, with D possibly TRBD1 on 6 matching bases. CDR3 length: 15 amino acids. Trimming stripped 2 bases from V and 7 bases from J, with 15 bases between. The germline V gene has CDR1 SNHLY and CDR2 FYNNEI. The CDR3 DNA is TGTGCCAGCAGTGAACAGGGGAGAGTAGGCCAGCCCCAGCATTTT. Translating it yields CASSEQGRVGQPQHF.

This clonotype showed up just a few times. The V call is TRBV7-2, the J call TRBJ2-7; 11 bases match TRBD2. Trimming took 5 bases from V and 7 from J; bases not matched to a gene: 10. The germline CDR1 and CDR2 sequences are SGHTA and FQGNSA. This CDR3 contains 15 residues. The CDR3 region is CASSPPTSGDLEQYF. The CDR3 coding sequence is TGTGCCAGCAGCCCACCGACTAGCGGGGACCTGGAGCAGTACTTC.

V and J are TRBV18 and TRBJ2-5; D might be TRBD2 (6 bases). Germline-derived CDR1 and CDR2 are KGHSH and LQKENI. Trimming shortened V by 4 bases and J by 4 bases, and 22 bases separated the two germline ends. The CDR3 contains 17 residues. In DNA, the CDR3 is TGTGCCAGCTCACGTGTCATATCCCAGGGACTCGGAGAGACCCAGTACTTC. It is translated as CASSRVISQGLGETQYF.

This clonotype was recorded many times. The germline gene is not matched at one end of the junction; a read error may be the cause. The rearrangement uses TRBV6-1 and TRBJ2-5, with TRBD2 identical over 7 bases. Per germline, CDR1 MNHNS and CDR2 SASEGT. The CDR3 spans 15 residues. The DNA of the CDR3 is TGTGCCAGCTTGAGGGAGGGAGGATCTCAAGAGGCCCAGTACTTC. This codes for CASLREGGSQEAQYF.

The V and J genes are TRBV18 and TRBJ1-3, with D possibly TRBD1 on 6 matching bases. Trimming took 0 bases from V and 4 from J, leaving 13 bases between them. This CDR3 is 16 amino acids long. Germline lookup yields CDR1 KGHSH and CDR2 LQKENI. Here the CDR3 DNA reads TGTGCCAGCTCACCACCCGGCCAGGGGTTAGGAAACACCATATATTTT. As protein: CASSPPGQGLGNTIYF.

In regard to this clonotype: Possible read error: a much larger clone is one base away. The chain couples TRBV5-6 to TRBJ1-1, with 9 bases matching TRBD1. Germline CDR1 and CDR2: SGHDT and YYEEEE. The CDR3 sequence is 14 residues long. CDR3 sequence reads: CASSFGTGGTEASF. For the CDR3, the DNA is TGTGCCAGCAGCTTCGGAACAGGGGGCACTGAAGCTTCCTTT.

This clonotype was recorded at least ten times. V usage is TRBV12-3 or TRBV12-4 and J usage is TRBJ2-1; perhaps TRBD1 as D (5 bases). Trimming removed 2 bases at V and 6 bases at J, with 11 bases between. The CDR3 is made up of 14 amino acids. CDR3 sequence (DNA): TGTGCCAGCAGTTTAAATACAGGATTCAATGAGCAGTTCTTC. It is translated as CASSLNTGFNEQFF.

This clonotype was recorded at least ten times. The rearrangement links TRBV7-2 to TRBJ2-7, with D uncertain. The CDR3 sequence is 18 residues long. V gave up 5 bases and J gave up 4 bases, with 27 bases separating them. The germline gives CDR1 SGHTA, CDR2 FQGNSA. In DNA, the CDR3 is TGTGCCAGCAGCCTTAAGATTAGGGCCCCTACCCCATCATACGAGCAGTACTTC. This encodes CASSLKIRAPTPSYEQYF. Full variable domain (rest looked up from reference TRBV7-2 and TRBJ2-7): GAGVSQSPSNKVTEKGKDVELRCDPISGHTALYWYRQSLGQGLEFLIYFQGNSAPDKSGLPSDRFSAERTGGSVSTLTIQRTQQEDSAVYLCASSLKIRAPTPSYEQYFGPGTRLTVT.

Concerning this clonotype: One end of the junction does not line up with germline, which may come from a read error. The chain links TRBV7-9 to TRBJ2-3, with 10 bases fitting TRBD1. Germline V gives CDR1 SEHNR, CDR2 FQNEAQ (reference sequence). The CDR3 runs 14 residues. The chain's CDR3 is CAAGDRGKPDTQYF. CDR3 nucleotides: TGCGCCGCGGGGGACAGGGGTAAACCAGATACGCAGTATTTT.

This clonotype was seen at least ten times. The V and J genes are TRBV2 and TRBJ2-7, with D possibly TRBD2 on 5 matching bases. This CDR3 region has 14 residues. The germline CDR1 and CDR2 sequences are SNHLY and FYNNEI. Deletions cut 8 bases from V and 2 bases from J, with 16 bases between. The chain's CDR3 is CASGGRILAYEQYF. CDR3 DNA sequence: TGTGCCAGCGGAGGACGTATTCTCGCCTACGAGCAGTACTTC.

The sample holds a few counts of this clonotype. The chain couples TRBV28 to TRBJ2-3, with D uncertain. Germline CDR1 and CDR2: MDHEN and SYDVKM. V gave up 3 bases and J gave up 4 bases, with 14 bases separating them. The CDR3 length is 15 residues. The CDR3 sequence: CASSLSFGGADTQYF. The CDR3 nucleotides read TGTGCCAGCAGTTTGAGTTTCGGCGGTGCAGATACGCAGTATTTT.

The V call is TRBV30, the J call TRBJ1-5; maybe TRBD1 (5 bases). V was clipped by 1 base and J by 0 bases, with 7 bases between them. Germline V gives CDR1 GTSNPN, CDR2 SVGIG (reference sequence). CDR3 size: 14 residues. This CDR3 reads CAWSGGGSNQPQHF. CDR3 DNA sequence: TGTGCCTGGAGTGGTGGGGGTAGCAATCAGCCCCAGCATTTT.

This clonotype was seen a few times. J is TRBJ1-1 and V is TRBV28, with TRBD1 as a possible D gene (5 bases). The length of the CDR3 is 13 residues. Trimming pared 6 bases from V and 4 bases from J, leaving 12 bases between. Germline CDR1 and CDR2: MDHEN and SYDVKM. CDR3: CASRPQAITEAFF. CDR3 DNA: TGTGCCAGCAGGCCACAGGCAATCACTGAAGCTTTCTTT.

As for this clonotype: The junction departs from germline at one end; a sequencing error may be responsible. The CDR3 sequence: CASSLRGNTTYF. DNA for the CDR3: TGTGCCAGCAGCCTCCGTGGAAACACCACATATTTT. The V gene is TRBV11-2, the J gene TRBJ1-3; D not resolved. The CDR3 loop spans 12 amino acids. CDR1 and CDR2 from the germline V gene are SGHAT and FQNNGV.